This T cell receptor beta chain was found in a study of beta chain features in type 1 diabetes. Notes on the study in general: For Type 1 diabetes patients, all four CD4+ subsets carried TCRB CDR3s that were moderately but significantly shorter.

This clone has just a few counts. The antigen remains undetermined. cDNA synthesis used the whole RNA isolate, giving expressed TCRB sequences. Repertoires were generated with immunoSEQ multiplex PCR, while TCRdb's copy carries only in-frame clones and drops some. The sample gives a few hundred thousand clones, roughly a tenth of which show up once; approximately 0.017% is in the top ten. The material sequenced was naive CD4+ T cells from blood. The receptor was isolated from a man younger than 40 with type 1 diabetes.

CDR3 nucleotide sequence: TGTGCCAGCTCCAGGACAGGGTTGGTGGATACGCAGTATTTT. Amino acid sequence: CASSRTGLVDTQYF. The chain combines TRBV6-4 with TRBJ2-3; 8 bases line up with TRBD1. The germline gives CDR1 MRHNA, CDR2 SNTAGT. The CDR3 runs to 14 residues. Trimming removed 8 bases from V and 6 bases from J; junction bases left unmatched: 10.